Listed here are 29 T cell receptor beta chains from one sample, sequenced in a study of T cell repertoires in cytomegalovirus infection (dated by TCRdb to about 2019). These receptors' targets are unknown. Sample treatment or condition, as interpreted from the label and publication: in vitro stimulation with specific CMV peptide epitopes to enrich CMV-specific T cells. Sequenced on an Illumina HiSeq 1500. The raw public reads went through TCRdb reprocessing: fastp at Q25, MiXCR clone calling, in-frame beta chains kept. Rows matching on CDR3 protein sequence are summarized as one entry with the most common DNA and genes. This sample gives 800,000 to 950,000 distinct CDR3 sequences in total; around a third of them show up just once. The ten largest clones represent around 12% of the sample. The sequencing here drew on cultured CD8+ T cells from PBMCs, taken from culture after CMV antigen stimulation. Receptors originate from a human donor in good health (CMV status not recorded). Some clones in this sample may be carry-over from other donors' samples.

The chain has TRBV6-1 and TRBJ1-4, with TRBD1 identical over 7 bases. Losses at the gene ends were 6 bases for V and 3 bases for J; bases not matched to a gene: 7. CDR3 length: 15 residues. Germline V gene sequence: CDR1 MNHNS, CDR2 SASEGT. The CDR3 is CASSLSGGANEKLFF. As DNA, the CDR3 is TGTGCCAGCAGCCTCTCAGGGGGAGCTAATGAAAAACTGTTTTTT.

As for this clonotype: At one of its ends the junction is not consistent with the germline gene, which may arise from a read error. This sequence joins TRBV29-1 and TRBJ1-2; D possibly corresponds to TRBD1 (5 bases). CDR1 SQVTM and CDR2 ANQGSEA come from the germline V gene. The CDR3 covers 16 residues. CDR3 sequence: CSVEDGARGTNYSYTF. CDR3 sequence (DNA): TGCAGCGTTGAAGATGGGGCAAGGGGTACTAACTATAGCTACACCTTC.

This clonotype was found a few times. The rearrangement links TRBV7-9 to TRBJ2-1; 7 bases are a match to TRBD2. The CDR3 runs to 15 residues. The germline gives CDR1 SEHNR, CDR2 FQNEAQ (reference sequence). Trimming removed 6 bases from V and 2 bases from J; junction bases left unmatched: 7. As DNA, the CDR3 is TGTGCCAGCAGTCATAAGCGGGGACCCTACAATGAGCAGTTCTTC. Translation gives CASSHKRGPYNEQFF.

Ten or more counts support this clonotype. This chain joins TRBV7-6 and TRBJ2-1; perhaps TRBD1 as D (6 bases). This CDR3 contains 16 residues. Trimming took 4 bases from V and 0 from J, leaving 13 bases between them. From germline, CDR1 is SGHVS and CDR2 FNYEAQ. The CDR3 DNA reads TGTGCCAGCAGCTCCCAGGGGCTCAGCTCCTACAATGAGCAGTTCTTC. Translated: CASSSQGLSSYNEQFF.

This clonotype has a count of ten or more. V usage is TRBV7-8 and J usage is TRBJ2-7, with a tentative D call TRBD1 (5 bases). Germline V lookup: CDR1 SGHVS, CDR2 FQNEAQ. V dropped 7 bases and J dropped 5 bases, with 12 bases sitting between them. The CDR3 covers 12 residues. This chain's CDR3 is CASNQGGDEQYV. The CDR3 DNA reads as TGTGCCAGCAACCAGGGCGGTGACGAGCAGTACGTC.

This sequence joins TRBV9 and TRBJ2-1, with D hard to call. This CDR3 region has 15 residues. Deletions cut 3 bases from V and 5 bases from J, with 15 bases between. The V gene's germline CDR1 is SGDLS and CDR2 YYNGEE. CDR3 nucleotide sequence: TGTGCCAGCAGCGCCTTCGAGCAGCCAGACAATGAGCAGTTCTTC. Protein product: CASSAFEQPDNEQFF.

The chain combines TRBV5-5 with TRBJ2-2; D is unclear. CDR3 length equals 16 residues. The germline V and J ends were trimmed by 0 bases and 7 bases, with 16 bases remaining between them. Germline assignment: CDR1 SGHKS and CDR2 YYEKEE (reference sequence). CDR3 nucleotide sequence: TGTGCCAGCAGCTTGGTATCCGGCAGAACTGGCGGGGAGCTGTTTTTT. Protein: CASSLVSGRTGGELFF.

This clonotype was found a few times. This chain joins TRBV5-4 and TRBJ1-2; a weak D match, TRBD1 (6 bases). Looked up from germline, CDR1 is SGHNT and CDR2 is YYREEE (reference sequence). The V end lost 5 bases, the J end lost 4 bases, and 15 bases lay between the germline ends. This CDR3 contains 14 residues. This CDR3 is CASRLTGQFYGYTF. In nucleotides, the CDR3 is TGTGCCAGCAGGTTAACCGGACAGTTCTATGGCTACACCTTC.

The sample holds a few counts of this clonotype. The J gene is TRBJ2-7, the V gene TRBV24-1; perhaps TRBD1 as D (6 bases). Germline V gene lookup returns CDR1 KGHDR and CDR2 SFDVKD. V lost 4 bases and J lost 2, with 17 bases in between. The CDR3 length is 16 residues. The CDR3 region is CATSEKRDTQTYEQYF. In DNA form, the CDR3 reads TGTGCCACCAGTGAGAAACGGGACACCCAAACCTACGAGCAGTACTTC.

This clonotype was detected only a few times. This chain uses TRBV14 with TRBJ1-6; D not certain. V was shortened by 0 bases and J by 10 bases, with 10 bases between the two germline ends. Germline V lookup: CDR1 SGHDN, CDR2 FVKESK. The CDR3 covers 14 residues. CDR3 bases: TGTGCCAGCAGCCAAGAATTGGAAACGTCACCCCTCCACTTT. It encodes CASSQELETSPLHF.

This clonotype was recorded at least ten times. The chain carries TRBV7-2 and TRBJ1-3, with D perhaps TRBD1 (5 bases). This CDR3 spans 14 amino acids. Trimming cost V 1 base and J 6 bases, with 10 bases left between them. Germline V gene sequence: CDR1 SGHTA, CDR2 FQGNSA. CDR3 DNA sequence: TGTGCCAGCAGCTTAGTCCAGGGAGAAAACACCATATATTTT. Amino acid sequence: CASSLVQGENTIYF.

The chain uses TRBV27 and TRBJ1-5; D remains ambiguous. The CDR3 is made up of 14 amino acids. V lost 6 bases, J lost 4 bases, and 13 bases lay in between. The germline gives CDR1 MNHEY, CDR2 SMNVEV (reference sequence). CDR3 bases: TGTGCCAGCAGGGAGGGTGGGCCAAATCAGCCCCAGCATTTT. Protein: CASREGGPNQPQHF.

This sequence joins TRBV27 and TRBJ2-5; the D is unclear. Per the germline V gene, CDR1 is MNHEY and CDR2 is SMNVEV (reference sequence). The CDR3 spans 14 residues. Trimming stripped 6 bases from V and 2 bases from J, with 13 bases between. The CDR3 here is CASSPSGVQETQYF. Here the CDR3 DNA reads TGTGCCAGCAGCCCCAGTGGGGTTCAAGAGACCCAGTACTTC.

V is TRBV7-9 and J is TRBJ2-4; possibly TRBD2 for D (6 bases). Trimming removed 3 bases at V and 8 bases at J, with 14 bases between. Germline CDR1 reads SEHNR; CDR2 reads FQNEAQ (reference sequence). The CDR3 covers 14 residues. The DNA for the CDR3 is TGTGCCAGCAGCTTTGCCGAGACGGGGGACATTCAGTACTTC. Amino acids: CASSFAETGDIQYF. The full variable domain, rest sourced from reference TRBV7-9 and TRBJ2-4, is DTGVSQNPRHKITKRGQNVTFRCDPISEHNRLYWYRQTLGQGPEFLTYFQNEAQLEKSRLLSDRFSAERPKGSFSTLEIQRTEQGDSAMYLCASSFAETGDIQYFGAGTRLSVL.

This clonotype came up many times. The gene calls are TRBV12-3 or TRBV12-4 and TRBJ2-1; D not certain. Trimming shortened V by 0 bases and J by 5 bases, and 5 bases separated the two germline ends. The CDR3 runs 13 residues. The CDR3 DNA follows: TGTGCCAGCAGTTTAGCTGTGAACAATGAGCAGTTCTTC. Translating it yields CASSLAVNNEQFF.

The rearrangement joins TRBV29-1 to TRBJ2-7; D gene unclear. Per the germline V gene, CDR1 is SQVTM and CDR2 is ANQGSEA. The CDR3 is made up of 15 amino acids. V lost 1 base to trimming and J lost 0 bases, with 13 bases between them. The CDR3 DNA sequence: TGCAGCGTTGAAGTTAAGGGTTCCCTCTCCTACGAGCAGTACTTC. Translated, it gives CSVEVKGSLSYEQYF.

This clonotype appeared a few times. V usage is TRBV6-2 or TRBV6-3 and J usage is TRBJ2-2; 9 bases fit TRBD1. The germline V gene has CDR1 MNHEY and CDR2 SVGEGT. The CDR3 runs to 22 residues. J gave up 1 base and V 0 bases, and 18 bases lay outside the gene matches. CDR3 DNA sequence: TGTGCCAGCAGTTACTCTATATATAGGCCTCTTCCGGGACAGGGGAACACCGGGGAGCTGTTTTTT. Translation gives CASSYSIYRPLPGQGNTGELFF.

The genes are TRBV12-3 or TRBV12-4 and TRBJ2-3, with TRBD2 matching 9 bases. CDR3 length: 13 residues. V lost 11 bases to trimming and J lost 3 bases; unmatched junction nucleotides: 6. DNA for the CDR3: TGTGCCCTGGGCGGGGGGGCAACAGATACGCAGTATTTT. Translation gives CALGGGATDTQYF.

The CDR3 region is CASGRDRGSGNTIYF. In nucleotides, the CDR3 is TGTGCCAGCGGCCGGGACAGGGGATCTGGAAACACCATATATTTT. This sequence joins TRBV6-5 and TRBJ1-3; 10 bases match TRBD1. This CDR3 region has 15 residues. J was trimmed by 1 base and V by 8 bases; bases with no gene match: 5. Per germline, CDR1 MNHEY and CDR2 SVGAGI.

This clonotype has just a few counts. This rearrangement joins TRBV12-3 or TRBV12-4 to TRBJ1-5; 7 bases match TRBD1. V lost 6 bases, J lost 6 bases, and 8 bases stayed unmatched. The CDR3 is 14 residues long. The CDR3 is CASRKTGLVQPQHF. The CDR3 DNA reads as TGTGCCAGCAGAAAGACAGGGTTGGTTCAGCCCCAGCATTTT.

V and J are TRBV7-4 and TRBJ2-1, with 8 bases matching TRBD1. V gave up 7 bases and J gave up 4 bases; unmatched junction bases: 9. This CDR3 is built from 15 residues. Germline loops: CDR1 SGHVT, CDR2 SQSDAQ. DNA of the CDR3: TGTGCCAGCACCAAACCGGGACAGGAGTACAATGAGCAGTTCTTC. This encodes CASTKPGQEYNEQFF.

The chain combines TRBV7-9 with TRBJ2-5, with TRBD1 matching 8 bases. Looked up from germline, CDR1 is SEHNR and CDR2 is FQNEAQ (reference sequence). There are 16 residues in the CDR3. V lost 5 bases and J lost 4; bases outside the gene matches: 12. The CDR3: CASSRIQGAPPETQYF. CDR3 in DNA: TGTGCCAGCAGCCGTATCCAGGGGGCGCCCCCAGAGACCCAGTACTTC.

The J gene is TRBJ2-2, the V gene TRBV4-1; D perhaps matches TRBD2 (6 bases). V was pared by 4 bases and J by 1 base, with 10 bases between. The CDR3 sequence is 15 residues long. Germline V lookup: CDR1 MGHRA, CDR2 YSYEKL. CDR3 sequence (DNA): TGCGCCAGCAGCCCAGGAGGGCAGAACACCGGGGAGCTGTTTTTT. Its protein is CASSPGGQNTGELFF.

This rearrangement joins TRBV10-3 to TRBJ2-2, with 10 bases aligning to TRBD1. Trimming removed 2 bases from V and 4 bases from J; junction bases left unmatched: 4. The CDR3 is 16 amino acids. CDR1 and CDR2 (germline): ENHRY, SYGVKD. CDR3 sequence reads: CAISEPGQGTTGELFF. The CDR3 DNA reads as TGTGCCATCAGTGAGCCGGGACAGGGGACCACCGGGGAGCTGTTTTTT.

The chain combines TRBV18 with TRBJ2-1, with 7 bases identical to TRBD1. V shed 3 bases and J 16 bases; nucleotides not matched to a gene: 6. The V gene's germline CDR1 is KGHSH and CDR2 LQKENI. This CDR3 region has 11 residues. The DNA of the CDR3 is TGTGCCAGCTCACCGGGACAGACCCTTTTCTTC. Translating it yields CASSPGQTLFF.

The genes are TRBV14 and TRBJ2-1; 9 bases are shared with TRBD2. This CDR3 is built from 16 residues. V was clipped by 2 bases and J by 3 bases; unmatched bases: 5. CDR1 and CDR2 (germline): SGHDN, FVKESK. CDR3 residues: CASSQKLAGDYNEQFF. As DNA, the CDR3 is TGTGCCAGCAGCCAAAAGTTAGCGGGGGACTACAATGAGCAGTTCTTC.

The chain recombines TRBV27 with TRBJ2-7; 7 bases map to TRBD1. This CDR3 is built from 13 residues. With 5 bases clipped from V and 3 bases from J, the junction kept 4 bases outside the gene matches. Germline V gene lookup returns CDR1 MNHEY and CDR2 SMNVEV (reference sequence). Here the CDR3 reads CASSPTGYYEQYF. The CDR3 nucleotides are TGTGCCAGCAGTCCGACAGGGTACTACGAGCAGTACTTC.

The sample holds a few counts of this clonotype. The CDR3 bases are TGTGCCAGCAGCCATGCTCAGGGAAGTCAAGAGACCCAGTACTTC. Translated: CASSHAQGSQETQYF. The chain carries TRBV7-9 and TRBJ2-5; perhaps TRBD1 as D (5 bases). The CDR3 totals 15 residues. The V gene's germline CDR1 is SEHNR and CDR2 FQNEAQ (reference sequence). Trimming took 5 bases from V and 2 from J, leaving 15 bases between them.

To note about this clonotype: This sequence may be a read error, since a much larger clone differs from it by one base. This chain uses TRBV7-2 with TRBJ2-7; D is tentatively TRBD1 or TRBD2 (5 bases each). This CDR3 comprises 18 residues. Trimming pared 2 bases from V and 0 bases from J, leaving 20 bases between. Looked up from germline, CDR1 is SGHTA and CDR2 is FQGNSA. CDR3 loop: CTSSLYGSPGRASYEQYF. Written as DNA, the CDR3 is TGTACCAGCAGCTTATATGGCAGCCCGGGACGGGCCTCCTACGAGCAGTACTTC.